These T cell receptor beta chains were read from a single sample in a study of T-cell memory formation after mild COVID-19. TCRdb independently ran MiXCR on the 5' RACE reads; one entry per CDR3 protein. The sample records about 350,000 distinct CDR3 sequences, roughly 19% being singletons. Sequencing was done on a sample of PBMCs or a T cell subset sorted from them (not recorded which). Receptors were obtained from a young man who had mild COVID-19 (a few samples of this study predate the infection). Cell type and time point are not known. The CDR3 runs from the conserved cysteine through the conserved F or W. Each record gives: J gene, clone size, D gene, V gene, CDR3 protein, CDR3 DNA. D genes are given only for firm matches. A clone size is listed for some rows: how often the clone was seen (once, few, many), or a class if it is expanded.

j_gene: TRBJ2-1
abundance: few
d_gene: TRBD1
v_gene: TRBV12-3/TRBV12-4
CDR3aa: CASSTPGQGDYNEQFF
CDR3nt: TGTGCCAGCAGTACACCGGGACAGGGGGACTACAATGAGCAGTTCTTC

j_gene: TRBJ2-2
abundance: few
d_gene: TRBD1
v_gene: TRBV7-9
CDR3aa: CASRTTGGPNTGELFF
CDR3nt: TGTGCCAGCAGGACTACAGGGGGCCCTAACACCGGGGAGCTGTTTTTT

j_gene: TRBJ1-5
abundance: few
d_gene: -
v_gene: TRBV5-5
CDR3aa: CASSWEANQPQHF
CDR3nt: TGTGCCAGCAGCTGGGAGGCCAATCAGCCCCAGCATTTT

j_gene: TRBJ1-5
abundance: few
d_gene: -
v_gene: TRBV28
CDR3aa: CASSFVVGNQPQHF
CDR3nt: TGTGCCAGCAGTTTCGTGGTTGGCAATCAGCCCCAGCATTTT

j_gene: TRBJ2-5
abundance: few
d_gene: TRBD1
v_gene: TRBV5-4
CDR3aa: CASSTPDRAEETQYF
CDR3nt: TGTGCCAGCAGCACCCCGGACAGGGCGGAGGAGACCCAGTACTTC

j_gene: TRBJ1-1
abundance: -
d_gene: -
v_gene: TRBV7-2
CDR3aa: CASSQGTAYEAFF
CDR3nt: TGTGCCAGCAGCCAAGGGACCGCCTATGAAGCTTTCTTT

j_gene: TRBJ1-2
abundance: -
d_gene: -
v_gene: TRBV6-2/TRBV6-3
CDR3aa: CASNLAGAGAYGYTF
CDR3nt: TGTGCCAGCAACCTCGCCGGGGCAGGAGCCTATGGCTACACCTTC

j_gene: TRBJ1-1
abundance: -
d_gene: -
v_gene: TRBV7-6
CDR3aa: CASSSSGTPGTEAFF
CDR3nt: TGTGCCAGCAGCTCATCAGGGACCCCGGGCACTGAAGCTTTCTTT

j_gene: TRBJ1-1
abundance: -
d_gene: -
v_gene: TRBV27
CDR3aa: CASSFEGPNTEAFF
CDR3nt: TGTGCCAGCAGTTTTGAGGGGCCGAACACTGAAGCTTTCTTT

j_gene: TRBJ1-1
abundance: few
d_gene: -
v_gene: TRBV15
CDR3aa: CATSSSRDGNTEAFF
CDR3nt: TGTGCCACCAGCAGCTCCAGGGACGGCAACACTGAAGCTTTCTTT

j_gene: TRBJ2-4
abundance: few
d_gene: -
v_gene: TRBV7-2
CDR3aa: CASSIPSENIQYF
CDR3nt: TGTGCCAGCAGCATCCCATCAGAGAACATTCAGTACTTC

j_gene: TRBJ2-3
abundance: few
d_gene: TRBD2
v_gene: TRBV5-5
CDR3aa: CASRRLAGGSDTQYF
CDR3nt: TGTGCCAGCAGGAGGTTAGCGGGGGGTTCAGATACGCAGTATTTT

j_gene: TRBJ1-6
abundance: few
d_gene: -
v_gene: TRBV4-1
CDR3aa: CASRGMDSPLHF
CDR3nt: TGCGCCAGCAGGGGGATGGATTCACCCCTCCACTTT

j_gene: TRBJ1-3
abundance: few
d_gene: -
v_gene: TRBV10-3
CDR3aa: CAISEDSGNTIYF
CDR3nt: TGTGCCATCAGTGAAGATTCTGGAAACACCATATATTTT

j_gene: TRBJ2-7
abundance: -
d_gene: -
v_gene: TRBV7-6
CDR3aa: CASSPWEGGISYEQYF
CDR3nt: TGTGCCAGCAGCCCGTGGGAGGGGGGGATTTCCTACGAGCAGTACTTC

j_gene: TRBJ2-7
abundance: -
d_gene: -
v_gene: TRBV7-2
CDR3aa: CASSSIGTGFYEQYF
CDR3nt: TGTGCCAGCAGCTCCATAGGCACGGGTTTTTACGAGCAGTACTTC

j_gene: TRBJ2-3
abundance: -
d_gene: TRBD2
v_gene: TRBV5-1
CDR3aa: CASSFVAGGVTDTQYF
CDR3nt: TGCGCCAGCAGCTTTGTGGCGGGGGGAGTCACAGATACGCAGTATTTT

j_gene: TRBJ2-2
abundance: few
d_gene: -
v_gene: TRBV11-2
CDR3aa: CASSDTGRNTGELFF
CDR3nt: TGTGCCAGCAGTGATACGGGGCGGAACACCGGGGAGCTGTTTTTT

j_gene: TRBJ2-3
abundance: -
d_gene: TRBD2
v_gene: TRBV9
CDR3aa: CASSPTSGGPVADTQYF
CDR3nt: TGTGCCAGCAGCCCAACTAGCGGGGGTCCTGTTGCAGATACGCAGTATTTT

j_gene: TRBJ1-2
abundance: -
d_gene: -
v_gene: TRBV7-2
CDR3aa: CASSQNWVGGYTF
CDR3nt: TGTGCCAGCAGCCAGAATTGGGTTGGGGGCTACACCTTC

j_gene: TRBJ1-1
abundance: few
d_gene: TRBD1
v_gene: TRBV3-1
CDR3aa: CASSPDRDVPEAFF
CDR3nt: TGTGCCAGCAGCCCGGACAGGGACGTTCCTGAAGCTTTCTTT

j_gene: TRBJ1-3
abundance: few
d_gene: -
v_gene: TRBV15
CDR3aa: CATSREAPGNTIYF
CDR3nt: TGTGCCACCAGCAGAGAAGCTCCCGGAAACACCATATATTTT

j_gene: TRBJ1-2
abundance: once
d_gene: -
v_gene: TRBV9
CDR3aa: CASSVGNWDSYGYTF
CDR3nt: TGTGCCAGCAGCGTAGGAAATTGGGATTCCTATGGCTACACCTTC

j_gene: TRBJ2-7
abundance: once
d_gene: TRBD2
v_gene: TRBV18
CDR3aa: CASSPRGSGGSYEQYF
CDR3nt: TGTGCCAGCTCACCACGGGGCAGCGGGGGTTCCTACGAGCAGTACTTC

j_gene: TRBJ2-7
abundance: -
d_gene: -
v_gene: TRBV7-2
CDR3aa: CASSLGGPRTYEQYF
CDR3nt: TGTGCCAGCAGCTTAGGGGGGCCAAGGACCTACGAGCAGTACTTC

j_gene: TRBJ2-4
abundance: -
d_gene: -
v_gene: TRBV27
CDR3aa: CASSLGQENIQYF
CDR3nt: TGTGCCAGCAGTCTCGGTCAAGAAAACATTCAGTACTTC

j_gene: TRBJ1-1
abundance: -
d_gene: -
v_gene: TRBV6-6
CDR3aa: CASSYGGMNTEAFF
CDR3nt: TGTGCCAGCAGTTACGGGGGTATGAACACTGAAGCTTTCTTT

j_gene: TRBJ2-3
abundance: -
d_gene: -
v_gene: TRBV10-3
CDR3aa: CAISESRRGTDTQYF
CDR3nt: TGTGCCATCAGTGAGTCGAGGCGGGGCACAGATACGCAGTATTTT

j_gene: TRBJ2-5
abundance: many
d_gene: -
v_gene: TRBV7-2
CDR3aa: CASLDGPYPQETQYF
CDR3nt: TGTGCCAGCCTGGACGGCCCCTATCCTCAAGAGACCCAGTACTTC

j_gene: TRBJ2-3
abundance: few
d_gene: -
v_gene: TRBV7-2
CDR3aa: CASSRSGPDTQYF
CDR3nt: TGTGCCAGCAGCCGCTCAGGGCCAGATACGCAGTATTTT

j_gene: TRBJ2-2
abundance: few
d_gene: -
v_gene: TRBV15
CDR3aa: CATSRGHNPVGELFF
CDR3nt: TGTGCCACCAGCAGAGGTCATAACCCCGTGGGGGAGCTGTTTTTT

j_gene: TRBJ2-2
abundance: few
d_gene: -
v_gene: TRBV7-9
CDR3aa: CASSSGGLNTGELFF
CDR3nt: TGTGCCAGCAGCTCGGGTGGGCTCAACACCGGGGAGCTGTTTTTT

j_gene: TRBJ2-3
abundance: few
d_gene: -
v_gene: TRBV20-1
CDR3aa: CSAREIRDYTSTDTQYF
CDR3nt: TGCAGTGCTAGAGAAATTCGGGATTACACTAGCACAGATACGCAGTATTTT

j_gene: TRBJ2-4
abundance: -
d_gene: -
v_gene: TRBV6-4
CDR3aa: CASSGPGGIPKNIQYF
CDR3nt: TGTGCCAGCAGTGGGCCCGGCGGGATACCCAAAAACATTCAGTACTTC

j_gene: TRBJ2-3
abundance: few
d_gene: TRBD2
v_gene: TRBV11-1
CDR3aa: CASSFPGLASDTQYF
CDR3nt: TGTGCCAGCAGCTTCCCGGGACTAGCGTCAGATACGCAGTATTTT

j_gene: TRBJ1-5
abundance: few
d_gene: -
v_gene: TRBV19
CDR3aa: CATGPDNQPQHF
CDR3nt: TGTGCCACTGGGCCTGATAATCAGCCCCAGCATTTT

j_gene: TRBJ2-3
abundance: few
d_gene: TRBD1
v_gene: TRBV7-2
CDR3aa: CASSSYRGADTQYF
CDR3nt: TGTGCCAGCAGCTCCTACAGGGGAGCGGATACGCAGTATTTT

j_gene: TRBJ1-1
abundance: once
d_gene: -
v_gene: TRBV5-6
CDR3aa: CASSLGQSFEAFF
CDR3nt: TGTGCCAGCAGCTTAGGACAGTCCTTTGAAGCTTTCTTT

j_gene: TRBJ2-2
abundance: few
d_gene: -
v_gene: TRBV3-1
CDR3aa: CARGERAWGSTGELFF
CDR3nt: TGTGCCCGCGGGGAGAGGGCCTGGGGGTCCACCGGGGAGCTGTTTTTT

j_gene: TRBJ2-1
abundance: few
d_gene: TRBD2
v_gene: TRBV4-1
CDR3aa: CASSPYLAGGRGNEQFF
CDR3nt: TGCGCCAGCAGCCCATACTTAGCGGGGGGACGGGGCAATGAGCAGTTCTTC

j_gene: TRBJ2-2
abundance: few
d_gene: -
v_gene: TRBV5-1
CDR3aa: CASSPDSTGELFF
CDR3nt: TGCGCCAGCAGCCCGGACAGCACCGGGGAGCTGTTTTTT

j_gene: TRBJ2-2
abundance: few
d_gene: TRBD1
v_gene: TRBV4-2
CDR3aa: CASSRTGGTGELFF
CDR3nt: TGTGCCAGCAGCCGGACAGGGGGCACCGGGGAGCTGTTTTTT

j_gene: TRBJ2-3
abundance: few
d_gene: -
v_gene: TRBV24-1
CDR3aa: CATSDLPPTDTQYF
CDR3nt: TGTGCCACCAGTGATTTGCCTCCTACGGATACGCAGTATTTT

j_gene: TRBJ1-3
abundance: -
d_gene: -
v_gene: TRBV7-2
CDR3aa: CASSSAGNGNTIYF
CDR3nt: TGTGCCAGCAGCTCTGCAGGGAATGGAAACACCATATATTTT

j_gene: TRBJ2-1
abundance: many
d_gene: -
v_gene: TRBV7-9
CDR3aa: CASNSVGENNEQFF
CDR3nt: TGTGCCAGCAACAGCGTGGGGGAAAACAATGAGCAGTTCTTC

j_gene: TRBJ1-1
abundance: -
d_gene: -
v_gene: TRBV6-6
CDR3aa: CASSYPAENTEAFF
CDR3nt: TGTGCCAGCAGTTATCCGGCGGAGAACACTGAAGCTTTCTTT

j_gene: TRBJ2-2
abundance: many
d_gene: TRBD1
v_gene: TRBV23-1
CDR3aa: CASSQSGTGTTGELFF
CDR3nt: TGCGCCAGCAGTCAATCGGGGACAGGGACCACCGGGGAGCTGTTTTTT

j_gene: TRBJ1-2
abundance: -
d_gene: -
v_gene: TRBV20-1
CDR3aa: CSARVEAKWRANGYTF
CDR3nt: TGCAGTGCTAGAGTGGAGGCAAAGTGGAGGGCGAACGGCTACACCTTC

j_gene: TRBJ2-2
abundance: few
d_gene: -
v_gene: TRBV9
CDR3aa: CASSFLGHRDPGELFF
CDR3nt: TGTGCCAGCAGCTTCCTGGGGCACCGGGACCCCGGGGAGCTGTTTTTT

j_gene: TRBJ2-5
abundance: few
d_gene: TRBD2
v_gene: TRBV25-1
CDR3aa: CASSESGGAGTQYF
CDR3nt: TGTGCCAGCAGTGAGAGCGGGGGGGCCGGGACCCAGTACTTC

j_gene: TRBJ1-3
abundance: -
d_gene: -
v_gene: TRBV6-1
CDR3aa: CASSEVGRNTIYF
CDR3nt: TGTGCCAGCAGTGAAGTGGGGCGAAACACCATATATTTT

j_gene: TRBJ2-4
abundance: few
d_gene: -
v_gene: TRBV4-1
CDR3aa: CASSQGFGTGKNIQYF
CDR3nt: TGCGCCAGCAGCCAAGGATTTGGGACTGGCAAAAACATTCAGTACTTC

j_gene: TRBJ1-6
abundance: few
d_gene: -
v_gene: TRBV19
CDR3aa: CASRLMSSYNSPLHF
CDR3nt: TGTGCCAGTAGGCTCATGAGCTCCTATAATTCACCCCTCCACTTT

j_gene: TRBJ2-1
abundance: -
d_gene: -
v_gene: TRBV6-2/TRBV6-3
CDR3aa: CASSLRLGGHEQFF
CDR3nt: TGTGCCAGCAGTTTGCGGCTGGGGGGCCACGAGCAGTTCTTC

j_gene: TRBJ1-1
abundance: -
d_gene: -
v_gene: TRBV12-3/TRBV12-4
CDR3aa: CASSLNRDTEAFF
CDR3nt: TGTGCCAGCAGTTTGAACCGGGACACTGAAGCTTTCTTT

j_gene: TRBJ1-1
abundance: few
d_gene: -
v_gene: TRBV12-3/TRBV12-4
CDR3aa: CASSPSGSTEAFF
CDR3nt: TGTGCCAGCAGTCCGTCGGGGAGCACTGAAGCTTTCTTT

j_gene: TRBJ2-1
abundance: few
d_gene: TRBD2
v_gene: TRBV5-1
CDR3aa: CASSLGEGGGTYNEQFF
CDR3nt: TGCGCCAGCAGCTTGGGCGAGGGCGGGGGGACCTACAATGAGCAGTTCTTC

j_gene: TRBJ2-7
abundance: few
d_gene: -
v_gene: TRBV7-9
CDR3aa: CASSLGLFGPNYEQYF
CDR3nt: TGTGCCAGCAGCTTAGGGCTGTTCGGTCCAAACTACGAGCAGTACTTC

j_gene: TRBJ1-2
abundance: few
d_gene: -
v_gene: TRBV12-3/TRBV12-4
CDR3aa: CASSLGSNYGYTF
CDR3nt: TGTGCCAGCAGCTTAGGCTCTAACTATGGCTACACCTTC

j_gene: TRBJ2-3
abundance: -
d_gene: -
v_gene: TRBV10-3
CDR3aa: CAIGGDTQYF
CDR3nt: TGTGCCATCGGTGGAGATACGCAGTATTTT